The rows below give T cell receptor beta chains drawn from one sample of a study of cytomegalovirus exposure and HLA in healthy donors. Generated by immunoSEQ multiplex PCR, the TCRdb table keeps only in-frame clones and is missing some. The repertoire has 150,000 to 250,000 clones, 80% to 90% of them found once; the top ten carry about an eighth. Input material: PBMCs. The receptors here all came from a woman in her twenties or thirties in good health and CMV-seropositive. The CDR3 runs from the conserved cysteine through the conserved F or W. A D gene is named only where the DNA matches it firmly. Part of the rows lack a size; the others show once, few, many or a class for expanded clones.

D gene	V gene	clone size	J gene	CDR3 protein	CDR3 DNA
NA	TRBV9	NA	TRBJ1-1	CASSDDSNTEAFF	TGTGCCAGCAGCGACGACAGTAACACTGAAGCTTTCTTT
NA	TRBV28	NA	TRBJ1-5	CASSPRRDYSNQPQHF	TGTGCCAGCAGTCCCCGCAGGGATTATAGCAATCAGCCCCAGCATTTT
TRBD2	TRBV29-1	NA	TRBJ2-1	CSVERPSGGDNEQFF	TGCAGCGTTGAAAGGCCTAGCGGGGGGGACAATGAGCAGTTCTTC
TRBD2	TRBV6-1	NA	TRBJ2-7	CASSVRPGLAGGSYEQYF	TGTGCCAGCAGTGTAAGGCCGGGACTAGCGGGAGGGAGTTACGAGCAGTACTTC
TRBD1	TRBV30	NA	TRBJ1-1	CAWSRTGGNTEAFF	TGTGCCTGGAGTCGGACAGGCGGAAACACTGAAGCTTTCTTT
TRBD2	TRBV27	NA	TRBJ2-1	CASSLQSAGANEQFF	TGTGCCAGCAGTTTACAGTCAGCGGGAGCCAATGAGCAGTTCTTC
TRBD2	TRBV5-1	NA	TRBJ2-2	CASSLVTSGNTGELFF	TGCGCCAGCAGCTTGGTAACTAGCGGTAACACCGGGGAGCTGTTTTTT
NA	TRBV6-6	NA	TRBJ1-5	CASSYVLDQPQHF	TGTGCCAGCAGTTATGTACTGGATCAGCCCCAGCATTTT
NA	TRBV5-1	NA	TRBJ2-3	CASSLEGSGDTQYF	TGCGCCAGCAGCTTGGAGGGTAGCGGAGATACGCAGTATTTT
NA	TRBV2	NA	TRBJ2-4	CASNFERGTKNIQYF	TGTGCCAGCAACTTCGAACGCGGCACAAAAAACATTCAGTACTTC
TRBD1	TRBV11-3	NA	TRBJ2-7	CASSSRDSYEQYF	TGTGCCAGCAGCTCCCGGGACAGCTACGAGCAGTACTTC
NA	TRBV5-6	NA	TRBJ1-5	CASSLQGIGQPQHF	TGTGCCAGCAGCTTGCAGGGGATTGGGCAGCCCCAGCATTTT
NA	TRBV4-1	NA	TRBJ2-7	CASSQDRAGYYEQYF	TGCGCCAGCAGCCAAGATCGGGCGGGGTACTACGAGCAGTACTTC
NA	TRBV25-1	NA	TRBJ2-1	CASTIGNYNEQFF	TGTGCCAGCACAATCGGGAACTACAATGAGCAGTTCTTC
NA	TRBV2	NA	TRBJ2-5	CAGTILASETQYF	TGTGCCGGGACCATACTAGCTTCGGAGACCCAGTACTTC
NA	TRBV27	NA	TRBJ2-7	CAFRGGDYEQYF	TGTGCCTTCAGGGGTGGGGATTACGAGCAGTACTTC
NA	TRBV28	NA	TRBJ2-3	CASSFPSVRGQYF	TGTGCCAGCAGTTTTCCCTCTGTCCGGGGGCAGTATTTT
TRBD1	TRBV2	NA	TRBJ1-3	CASRLLGQGAYGNTIYF	TGTGCCAGCAGATTGCTGGGACAGGGGGCATATGGAAACACCATATATTTT
NA	TRBV27	NA	TRBJ2-7	CASSLLGATIYEQYF	TGTGCCAGCAGTTTACTGGGGGCGACGATCTACGAGCAGTACTTC
NA	TRBV19	NA	TRBJ1-5	CASRGVRSNQPQHF	TGTGCCAGTCGCGGCGTTAGGAGCAATCAGCCCCAGCATTTT
NA	TRBV7-2	once	TRBJ2-2	CASSSILIPLPGELFF	TGTGCCAGCAGCTCCATCCTAATCCCACTACCCGGGGAGCTGTTTTTT
NA	TRBV2	NA	TRBJ2-3	CASSGHNTDTQYF	TGTGCCAGCAGTGGTCACAACACAGATACGCAGTATTTT
TRBD1	TRBV25-1	NA	TRBJ2-1	CASSGLDYRDRARDEQFF	TGTGCCAGCAGTGGTCTTGACTACCGGGACAGGGCTAGAGATGAGCAGTTCTTC
NA	TRBV19	NA	TRBJ1-4	CASSIGGLDEKLFF	TGTGCCAGTAGTATAGGAGGGCTGGACGAAAAACTGTTTTTT
NA	TRBV19	NA	TRBJ2-7	CASRFREQYF	TGTGCCAGTAGATTTCGCGAGCAGTACTTC
TRBD1	TRBV15	NA	TRBJ1-4	CATSRDIIKVVQGASEKLFF	TGTGCCACCAGCAGAGATATCATAAAGGTGGTACAGGGGGCTAGTGAAAAACTGTTTTTT
TRBD2	TRBV7-6	NA	TRBJ2-7	CASSLGLAGEQYF	TGTGCCAGCAGCCTTGGACTAGCAGGCGAGCAGTACTTC
TRBD2	TRBV11-2	NA	TRBJ2-1	CASSFLRTSEQFF	TGTGCCAGCAGCTTCCTTCGGACTAGTGAGCAGTTCTTC
TRBD1	TRBV5-1	NA	TRBJ2-1	CASSGPGQVHPGEQFF	TGCGCCAGCAGCGGCCCGGGACAGGTTCACCCGGGGGAGCAGTTCTTC
TRBD2	TRBV4-2	NA	TRBJ2-1	CASSQELALSNEQFF	TGTGCCAGCAGCCAAGAACTAGCGTTAAGCAATGAGCAGTTCTTC
TRBD1	TRBV28	NA	TRBJ2-3	CASSFRGPGRTDTQYF	TGTGCCAGCAGTTTTAGGGGGCCCGGCCGTACAGATACGCAGTATTTT
TRBD1	TRBV29-1	NA	TRBJ2-1	CSVRDREANRAWNEQFF	TGCAGCGTAAGGGACAGGGAGGCGAATCGCGCTTGGAATGAGCAGTTCTTC
NA	TRBV7-2	NA	TRBJ2-7	CASSLVSGEPSYEQYF	TGTGCCAGCAGCTTAGTCTCAGGGGAGCCCTCCTACGAGCAGTACTTC
TRBD1	TRBV27	once	TRBJ1-1	CASSPRAGTGDTEAFF	TGTGCCAGCAGTCCCCGGGCGGGGACAGGAGACACTGAAGCTTTCTTT
TRBD2	TRBV7-9	NA	TRBJ2-7	CASSSTGLAGGLGPREQYF	TGTGCCAGCAGCTCGACTGGACTAGCGGGAGGGCTAGGACCTCGCGAGCAGTACTTC
NA	TRBV5-6	NA	TRBJ2-1	CASSLLSDLYNEQFF	TGTGCCAGCAGCTTGCTCAGCGATCTCTACAATGAGCAGTTCTTC
NA	TRBV28	few	TRBJ1-1	CASSPGTVDTEAFF	TGTGCCAGCAGTCCAGGGACTGTGGACACTGAAGCTTTCTTT
TRBD1	TRBV2	NA	TRBJ1-1	CASSGQGGVSEAFF	TGTGCCAGCAGTGGACAGGGGGGAGTTTCTGAAGCTTTCTTT
TRBD2	TRBV7-8	NA	TRBJ2-6	CASSLHGTSGRRLSGANVLTF	TGTGCCAGCAGCTTACACGGGACTAGCGGGAGGAGGCTCTCTGGGGCCAACGTCCTGACTTTC
TRBD2	TRBV30	NA	TRBJ2-1	CAWSVTSWGEQFF	TGTGCCTGGAGTGTGACTAGCTGGGGTGAGCAGTTCTTC
NA	TRBV28	NA	TRBJ1-1	CASSLGLTEAFF	TGTGCCAGCAGTTTAGGGCTGACTGAAGCTTTCTTT
TRBD1	TRBV27	NA	TRBJ2-2	CASKGGQSTGELFF	TGTGCCAGCAAAGGGGGACAGTCCACCGGGGAGCTGTTTTTT